This entry concerns a single T cell receptor beta chain. As processed by the authors: Using reference gene primer amplification, nucleated cell counts were estimated. Method: immunoSEQ multiplex PCR; TCRdb's copy keeps in-frame clones and lacks some. The D gene and trimming were derived from the DNA, and the V and J assignments and clone size from that table. The sample has 110,000 to 150,000 clones, around 89% seen once. This record belongs to a study of blood T cell repertoires in COVID-19. Study context: The samples span acute and convalescent COVID-19 from the United States, Italy and Spain. In each case, the material was cDNA or gDNA derived from T cells, B-cell-depleted T cells, or PBMCs.

The germline gives CDR1 MNHEY, CDR2 SMNVEV (reference sequence). Unmatched junction bases numbered 14, after V lost 8 bases and J lost 4 bases. The CDR3 consists of 17 residues. The sequenced material came from peripheral blood. The clonotype was recovered from a man aged 55 to 70 with active or convalescent COVID-19. The chain recombines TRBV27 with TRBJ1-1; 12 bases are shared with TRBD1. The CDR3 loop is CASSPGQGASWGTEAFF. DNA for the CDR3: TGTGCCAGCTCCCCGGGACAGGGGGCTTCGTGGGGCACTGAAGCTTTCTTT.